This T cell receptor beta chain was observed in a study of spatial heterogeneity in lung cancer. In the study overall: Each distinct TCR and UMI combination averaged more than ten appearances in raw reads. Study-level points and caveats: Blood carried ubiquitous expanded tumor TCRs more at resection than follow-up.

MiXCR, applied by TCRdb to the 5' RACE reads, yields one record per CDR3 protein. The table has approximately 52,000 distinct CDR3 sequences, about 7% seen once. The germline V and J ends were trimmed by 5 bases and 0 bases, with 22 bases remaining between them. CDR1 and CDR2 (germline): SGHTA, FQGNSA. This CDR3 region has 18 residues. This clonotype was detected only a few times. Antigen specificity is unknown. Time point reported: sample taken at primary tumor resection. In each case, whole RNA from tumor, nontumor lung or frozen PBMC was sequenced unsorted. The V and J genes are TRBV7-2 and TRBJ1-2, with D possibly being TRBD1 (6 bases). The clonotype comes from a female donor with early-stage non-small cell lung cancer. Sample: PBMCs, taken at surgery. The CDR3, as DNA: TGTGCCAGCAGCCCACGGGGAGATAACAGGGCGTCTAACTATGGCTACACCTTC. Protein sequence: CASSPRGDNRASNYGYTF.